This T cell receptor (beta chain) originates from a study of blood T cell repertoires in COVID-19. Turning to the study itself: Nucleic acid was either cDNA or gDNA, and it came from T cells, B-cell-depleted T cells, or PBMCs.

Germline CDR1 and CDR2: SNHLY and FYNNEI. The CDR3 runs to 15 residues. The germline V and J ends were trimmed by 1 base and 7 bases, with 13 bases remaining between them. Assay: immunoSEQ multiplex PCR; the TCRdb copy retains only in-frame clones and omits some. The sample carries around 80,000 clones, roughly four fifths recorded once. The TCR was taken from a human donor in a cohort sampled during active COVID-19. Specimen: peripheral blood. The chain couples TRBV2 to TRBJ1-4, with D perhaps matching TRBD1 (6 bases). The CDR3 loop reads CASSEDRAGGEKLFF. In DNA form, the CDR3 reads TGTGCCAGCAGTGAAGACAGGGCTGGGGGTGAAAAACTGTTTTTT. The full variable domain, its missing parts supplied by reference TRBV2 and TRBJ1-4, is EPEVTQTPSHQVTQMGQEVILRCVPISNHLYFYWYRQILGQKVEFLVSFYNNEISEKSEIFDDQFSVERPDGSNFTLKIRSTKLEDSAMYFCASSEDRAGGEKLFFGSGTQLSVL.